This entry features one T cell receptor beta chain sequence. The antigen remains unidentified. Of the isolated RNA, all was reverse transcribed, and so the sequenced material was expressed TCRB transcripts. The data were produced by immunoSEQ multiplex PCR, yet TCRdb's version contains in-frame clones alone and is incomplete. The repertoire holds 400,000 to 550,000 clones, with roughly 10% as singletons. The sample comes from a study of beta chain features in type 1 diabetes. Study-wide results and caveats: For Type 1 diabetes patients, all four CD4+ subsets carried TCRB CDR3s that were moderately but significantly shorter. Among patients, naive, central memory and Treg TCRB repertoires appeared more similar than among healthy donors. Researchers could not determine here whether HLA type influences TCRB rearrangement.

The V gene lost 2 bases and the J gene lost 1 base, with 5 bases spanning the gap. CDR3 size: 13 residues. Germline CDR1 SEHNR, CDR2 FQNEAQ (reference sequence). Sequencing was carried out using naive CD4+ T cells from blood. The rearrangement joins TRBV7-9 to TRBJ1-1, with D unresolved. The TCR was taken from a woman under 30 in good health. This CDR3 is CASSLTANTEAFF. CDR3 sequence (DNA): TGTGCCAGCAGCTTAACAGCGAACACTGAAGCTTTCTTT.